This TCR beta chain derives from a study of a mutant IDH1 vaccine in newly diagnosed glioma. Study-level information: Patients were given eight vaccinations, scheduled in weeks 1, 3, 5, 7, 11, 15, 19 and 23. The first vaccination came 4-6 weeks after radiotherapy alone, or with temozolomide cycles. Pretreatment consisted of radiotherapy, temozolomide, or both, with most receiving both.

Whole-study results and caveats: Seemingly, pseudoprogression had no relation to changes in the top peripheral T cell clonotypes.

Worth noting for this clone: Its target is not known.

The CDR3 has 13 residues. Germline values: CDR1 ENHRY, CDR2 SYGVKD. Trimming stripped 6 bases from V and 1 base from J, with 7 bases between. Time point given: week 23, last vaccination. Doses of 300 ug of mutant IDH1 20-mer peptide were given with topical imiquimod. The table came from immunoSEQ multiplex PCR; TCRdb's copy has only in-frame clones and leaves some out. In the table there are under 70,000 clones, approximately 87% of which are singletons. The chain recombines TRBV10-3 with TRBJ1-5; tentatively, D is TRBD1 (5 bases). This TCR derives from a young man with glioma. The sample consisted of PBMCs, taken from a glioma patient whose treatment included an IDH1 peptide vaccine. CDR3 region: CAISRDSNQPQHF. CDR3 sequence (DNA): TGTGCCATCAGCAGGGACAGCAATCAGCCCCAGCATTTT.